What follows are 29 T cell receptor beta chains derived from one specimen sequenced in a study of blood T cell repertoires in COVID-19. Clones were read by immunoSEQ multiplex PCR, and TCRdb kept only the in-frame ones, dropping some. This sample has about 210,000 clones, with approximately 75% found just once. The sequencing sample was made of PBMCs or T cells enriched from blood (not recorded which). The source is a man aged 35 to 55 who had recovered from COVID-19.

The CDR3 protein is CASSLSGGKNIQYF. The CDR3 DNA reads as TGTGCCAGCAGTTTATCCGGGGGAAAAAACATTCAGTACTTC. The chain recombines TRBV27 with TRBJ2-4, with D possibly TRBD2 on 6 matching bases. V lost 0 bases and J lost 4, with 7 bases in between. CDR3 length: 14 residues. Germline CDR1 and CDR2: MNHEY and SMNVEV (reference sequence).

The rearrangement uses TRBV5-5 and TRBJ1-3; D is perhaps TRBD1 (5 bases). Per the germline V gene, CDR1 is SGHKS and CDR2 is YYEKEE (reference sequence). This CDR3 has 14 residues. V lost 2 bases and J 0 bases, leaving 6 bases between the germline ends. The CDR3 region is CASSFRDSGNTIYF. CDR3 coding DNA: TGTGCCAGCAGCTTCAGGGACTCTGGAAACACCATATATTTT.

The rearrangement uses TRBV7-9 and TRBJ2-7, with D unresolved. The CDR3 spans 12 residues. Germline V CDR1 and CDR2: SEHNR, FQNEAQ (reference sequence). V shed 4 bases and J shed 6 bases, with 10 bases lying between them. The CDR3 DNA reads TGTGCCAGCAGCTACCCGACGGGCGAGCAGTACTTC. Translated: CASSYPTGEQYF.

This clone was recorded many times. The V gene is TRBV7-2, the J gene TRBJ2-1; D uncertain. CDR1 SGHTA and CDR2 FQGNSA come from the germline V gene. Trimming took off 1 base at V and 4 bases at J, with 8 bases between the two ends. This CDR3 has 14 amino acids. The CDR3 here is CASSLGYQYNEQFF. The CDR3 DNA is TGTGCCAGCAGCTTAGGTTACCAGTACAATGAGCAGTTCTTC.

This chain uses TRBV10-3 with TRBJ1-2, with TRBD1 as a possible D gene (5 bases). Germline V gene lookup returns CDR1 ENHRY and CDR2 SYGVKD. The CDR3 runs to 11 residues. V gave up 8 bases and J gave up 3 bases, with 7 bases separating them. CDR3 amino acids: CAIGGDYGYTF. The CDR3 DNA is TGTGCCATCGGGGGGGACTATGGCTACACCTTC.

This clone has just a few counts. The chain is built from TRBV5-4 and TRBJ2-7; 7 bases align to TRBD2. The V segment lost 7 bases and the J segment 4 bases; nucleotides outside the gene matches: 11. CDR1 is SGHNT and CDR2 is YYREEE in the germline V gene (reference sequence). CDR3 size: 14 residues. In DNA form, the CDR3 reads TGTGCCAGCCGGCGACGGGGGGAAAGGTACGAGCAGTACTTC. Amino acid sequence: CASRRRGERYEQYF.

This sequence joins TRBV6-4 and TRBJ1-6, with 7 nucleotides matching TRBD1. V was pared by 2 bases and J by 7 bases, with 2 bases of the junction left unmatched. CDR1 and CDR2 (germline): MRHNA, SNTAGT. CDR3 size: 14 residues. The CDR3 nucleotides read TGTGCCAGCAGTGACCGGGGACAGAATTCACCCCTCCACTTT. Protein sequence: CASSDRGQNSPLHF.

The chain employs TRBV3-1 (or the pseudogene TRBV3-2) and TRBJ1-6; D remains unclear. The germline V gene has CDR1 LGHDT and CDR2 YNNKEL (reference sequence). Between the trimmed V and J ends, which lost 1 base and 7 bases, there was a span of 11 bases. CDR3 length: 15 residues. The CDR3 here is CASSQGGLMNSPLHF. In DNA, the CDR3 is TGTGCCAGCAGCCAAGGAGGGTTGATGAATTCACCCCTCCACTTT.

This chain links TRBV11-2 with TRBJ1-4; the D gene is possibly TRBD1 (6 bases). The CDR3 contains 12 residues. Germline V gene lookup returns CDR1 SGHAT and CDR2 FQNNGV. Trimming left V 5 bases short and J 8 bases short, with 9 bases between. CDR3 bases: TGTGCCAGCAGCAATGACAGGGAAAAACTGTTTTTT. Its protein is CASSNDREKLFF.

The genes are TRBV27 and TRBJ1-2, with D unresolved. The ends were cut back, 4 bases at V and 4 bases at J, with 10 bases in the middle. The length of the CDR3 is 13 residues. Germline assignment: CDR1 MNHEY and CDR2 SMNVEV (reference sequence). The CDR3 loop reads CASSSQTSYGYTF. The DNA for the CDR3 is TGTGCCAGCAGTTCACAGACCTCCTATGGCTACACCTTC.

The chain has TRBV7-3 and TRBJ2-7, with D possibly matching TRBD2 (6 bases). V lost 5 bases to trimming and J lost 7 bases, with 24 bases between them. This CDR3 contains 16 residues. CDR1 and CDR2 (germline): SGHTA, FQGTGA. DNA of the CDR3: TGTGCCAGCAGCGTAGGAGGGGCAGTGGGCAAGGGGGAGCAGTACTTC. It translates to CASSVGGAVGKGEQYF.

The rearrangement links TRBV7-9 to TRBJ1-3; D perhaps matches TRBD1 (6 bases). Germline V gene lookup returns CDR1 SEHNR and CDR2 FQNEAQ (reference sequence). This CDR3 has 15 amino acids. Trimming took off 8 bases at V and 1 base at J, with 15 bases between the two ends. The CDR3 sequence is CASEGTPVSGNTIYF. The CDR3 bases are TGTGCCAGCGAGGGGACACCGGTTTCTGGAAACACCATATATTTT.

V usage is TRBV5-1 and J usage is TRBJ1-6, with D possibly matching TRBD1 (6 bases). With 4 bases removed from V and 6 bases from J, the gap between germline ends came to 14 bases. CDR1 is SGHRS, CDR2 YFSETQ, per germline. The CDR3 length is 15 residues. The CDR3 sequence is CASSTSAGVNSPLHF. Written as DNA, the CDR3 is TGCGCCAGCAGCACCTCGGCAGGGGTTAATTCACCCCTCCACTTT.

CDR3 DNA sequence: TGTGCCAGCTCACCCGGCGGGAACACTGAAGCTTTCTTT. Its translation: CASSPGGNTEAFF. The chain has TRBV18 and TRBJ1-1, with D unclear. The V gene lost 3 bases and the J gene lost 1 base, with 6 bases spanning the gap. Per germline, CDR1 KGHSH and CDR2 LQKENI. The CDR3 is 13 residues long.

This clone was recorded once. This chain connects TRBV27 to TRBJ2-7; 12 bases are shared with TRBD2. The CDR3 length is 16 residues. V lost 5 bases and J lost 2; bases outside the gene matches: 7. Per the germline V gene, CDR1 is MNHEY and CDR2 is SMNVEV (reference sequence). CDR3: CASSEGLAGITYEQYF. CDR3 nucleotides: TGTGCCAGCAGTGAAGGACTAGCGGGGATTACCTACGAGCAGTACTTC.

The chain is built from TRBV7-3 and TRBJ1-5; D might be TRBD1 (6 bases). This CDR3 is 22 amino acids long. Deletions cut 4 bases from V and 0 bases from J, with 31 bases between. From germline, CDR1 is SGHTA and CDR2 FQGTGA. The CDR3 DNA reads TGTGCCAGCAGCTGCGCTGGTACAGGGTTTTGGTATTTTCTCTATAGCAATCAGCCCCAGCATTTT. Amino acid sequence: CASSCAGTGFWYFLYSNQPQHF.

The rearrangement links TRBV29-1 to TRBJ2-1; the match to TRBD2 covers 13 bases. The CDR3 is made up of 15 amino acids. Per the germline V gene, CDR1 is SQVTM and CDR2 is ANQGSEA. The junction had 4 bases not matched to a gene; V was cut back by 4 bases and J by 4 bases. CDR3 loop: CSVGLAGGGYNEQFF. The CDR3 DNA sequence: TGCAGCGTTGGACTAGCGGGGGGTGGATACAATGAGCAGTTCTTC.

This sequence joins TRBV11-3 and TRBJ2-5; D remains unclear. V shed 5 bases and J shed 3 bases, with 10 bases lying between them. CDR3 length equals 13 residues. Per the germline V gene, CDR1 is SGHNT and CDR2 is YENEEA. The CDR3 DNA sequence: TGTGCCAGCAGCGTTCGTGGAGAAGAGACCCAGTACTTC. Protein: CASSVRGEETQYF.

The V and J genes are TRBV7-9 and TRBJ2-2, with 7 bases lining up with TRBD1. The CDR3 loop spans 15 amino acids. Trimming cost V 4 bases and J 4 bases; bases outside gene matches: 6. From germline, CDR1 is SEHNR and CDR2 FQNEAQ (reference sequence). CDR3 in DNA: TGTGCCAGCAGCTCAGGGACAGACCCCACCGGGGAGCTGTTTTTT. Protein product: CASSSGTDPTGELFF. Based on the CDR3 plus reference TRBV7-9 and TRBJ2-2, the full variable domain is DTGVSQNPRHKITKRGQNVTFRCDPISEHNRLYWYRQTLGQGPEFLTYFQNEAQLEKSRLLSDRFSAERPKGSFSTLEIQRTEQGDSAMYLCASSSGTDPTGELFFGEGSRLTVL.

The CDR3 coding sequence is TGTGCCAGCAGTGAAACACAGACGAACACCGGGGAGCTGTTTTTT. This gives the protein CASSETQTNTGELFF. The rearrangement links TRBV2 to TRBJ2-2, with unresolved D. This CDR3 contains 15 residues. V lost 2 bases and J 0 bases, leaving 7 bases between the germline ends. Germline loops: CDR1 SNHLY, CDR2 FYNNEI.

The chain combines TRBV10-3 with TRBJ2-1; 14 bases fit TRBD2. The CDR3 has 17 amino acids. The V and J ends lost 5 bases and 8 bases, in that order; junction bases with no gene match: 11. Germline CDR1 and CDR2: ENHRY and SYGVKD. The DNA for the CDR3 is TGTGCCATCAGTCCCAGCACGGGACTAGCGGGAGAAGATGAGCAGTTCTTC. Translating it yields CAISPSTGLAGEDEQFF.

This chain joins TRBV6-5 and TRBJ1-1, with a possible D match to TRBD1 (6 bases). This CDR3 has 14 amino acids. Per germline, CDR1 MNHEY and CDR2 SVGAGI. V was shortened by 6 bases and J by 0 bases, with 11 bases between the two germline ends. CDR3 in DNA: TGTGCCAGCAGCCGACAGGATATGAACACTGAAGCTTTCTTT. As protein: CASSRQDMNTEAFF.

CDR3 sequence: CASSQPTTSGSSYEQYF. In DNA, the CDR3 is TGCGCCAGCAGCCAACCCACGACTAGCGGAAGCTCCTACGAGCAGTACTTC. The chain has TRBV4-1 and TRBJ2-7; TRBD2 matches 9 bases. With 2 bases clipped from V and 0 bases from J, the junction kept 8 bases outside the gene matches. CDR1 MGHRA and CDR2 YSYEKL come from the germline V gene. CDR3 length: 17 residues.

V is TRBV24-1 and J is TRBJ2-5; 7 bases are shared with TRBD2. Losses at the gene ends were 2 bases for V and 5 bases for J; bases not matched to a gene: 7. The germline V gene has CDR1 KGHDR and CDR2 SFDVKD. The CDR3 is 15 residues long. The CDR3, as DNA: TGTGCCACCAGTGATTGGACTAGAACACGGGAGACCCAGTACTTC. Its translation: CATSDWTRTRETQYF.

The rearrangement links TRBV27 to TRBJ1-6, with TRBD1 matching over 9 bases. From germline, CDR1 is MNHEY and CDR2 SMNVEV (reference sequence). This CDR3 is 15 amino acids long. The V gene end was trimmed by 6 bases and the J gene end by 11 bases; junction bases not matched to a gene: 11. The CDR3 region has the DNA TGTGCCAGCAGCCTCATTAACAGGGGGCAAACACCCCTCCACTTT. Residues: CASSLINRGQTPLHF.

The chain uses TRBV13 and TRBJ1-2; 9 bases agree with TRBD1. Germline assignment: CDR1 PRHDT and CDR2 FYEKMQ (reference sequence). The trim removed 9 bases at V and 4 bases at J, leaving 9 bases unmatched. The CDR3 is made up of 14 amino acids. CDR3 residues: CASTPGQGIYGYTF. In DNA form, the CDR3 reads TGTGCCAGTACACCGGGACAGGGAATCTATGGCTACACCTTC.

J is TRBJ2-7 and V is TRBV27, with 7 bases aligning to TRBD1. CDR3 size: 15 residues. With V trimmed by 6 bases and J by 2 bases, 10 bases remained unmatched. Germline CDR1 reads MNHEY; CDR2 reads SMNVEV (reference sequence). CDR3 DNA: TGTGCCAGCAGCATACAGGGGACGGGGACCTACGAGCAGTACTTC. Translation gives CASSIQGTGTYEQYF.

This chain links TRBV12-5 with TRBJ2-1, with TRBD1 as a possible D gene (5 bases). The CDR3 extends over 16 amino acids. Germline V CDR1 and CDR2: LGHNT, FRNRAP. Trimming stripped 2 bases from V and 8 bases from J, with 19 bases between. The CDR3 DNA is TGTGCTAGTGGTTTGTATCAGGGAAAAGGATTGTATGAGCAGTTCTTC. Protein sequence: CASGLYQGKGLYEQFF.

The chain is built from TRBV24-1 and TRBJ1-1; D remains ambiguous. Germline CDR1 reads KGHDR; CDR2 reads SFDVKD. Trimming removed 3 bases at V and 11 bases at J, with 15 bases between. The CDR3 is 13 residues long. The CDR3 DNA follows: TGTGCCACCAGTGATCCCCGGTTCGAACTGGCTTTCTTT. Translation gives CATSDPRFELAFF.